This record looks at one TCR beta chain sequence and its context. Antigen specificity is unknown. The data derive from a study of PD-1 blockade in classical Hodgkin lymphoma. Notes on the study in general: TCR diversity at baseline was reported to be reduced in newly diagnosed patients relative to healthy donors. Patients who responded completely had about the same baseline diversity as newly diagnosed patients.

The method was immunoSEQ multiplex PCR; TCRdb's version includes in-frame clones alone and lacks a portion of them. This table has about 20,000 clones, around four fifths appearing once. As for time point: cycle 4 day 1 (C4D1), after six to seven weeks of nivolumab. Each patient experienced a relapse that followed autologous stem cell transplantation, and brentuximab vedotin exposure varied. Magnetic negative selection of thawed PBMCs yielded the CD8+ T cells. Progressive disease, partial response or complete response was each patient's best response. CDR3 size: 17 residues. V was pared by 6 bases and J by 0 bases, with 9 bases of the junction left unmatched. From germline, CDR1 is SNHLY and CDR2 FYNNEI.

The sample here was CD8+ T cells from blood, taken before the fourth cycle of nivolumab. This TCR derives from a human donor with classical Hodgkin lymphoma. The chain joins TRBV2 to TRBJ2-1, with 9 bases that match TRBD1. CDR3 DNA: TGTGCCAGCAGACCCGGGACAGGGAGAAGCTCCTACAATGAGCAGTTCTTC. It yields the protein CASRPGTGRSSYNEQFF. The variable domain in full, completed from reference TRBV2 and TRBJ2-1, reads EPEVTQTPSHQVTQMGQEVILRCVPISNHLYFYWYRQILGQKVEFLVSFYNNEISEKSEIFDDQFSVERPDGSNFTLKIRSTKLEDSAMYFCASRPGTGRSSYNEQFFGPGTRLTVL.